This record covers a single T cell receptor beta chain. Its antigen is currently unknown. Germline CDR1 is MDHEN and CDR2 is SYDVKM. The CDR3 sequence is 15 residues long. Trimming removed 5 bases from V and 6 bases from J; junction bases left unmatched: 10. These data belong to a study of response to subunit inactivated influenza vaccine. Study results and limitations: It was the authors' suggestion that each seasonal influenza vaccination recruits few new T cells.

MiXCR, applied by TCRdb to the RT-PCR reads, yields one record per CDR3 protein. The sample has 650,000 to 800,000 distinct CDR3 sequences; around 13% are singletons. The chain links TRBV28 to TRBJ2-1, with TRBD1 matching over 7 bases. The TCR originated in a man aged 50-60 years who received an inactivated influenza vaccine. The specimen comprised PBMCs from blood, sampled 14 days before vaccination. The CDR3 nucleotides read TGTGCCAGCAGTCTAGTCTGGGACAGAAGCAATGAGCAGTTCTTC. Translated, it gives CASSLVWDRSNEQFF.